Presented here are 14 T cell receptor beta chains from one specimen sequenced in a study of blood T cells in healthy people across ages. Alongside a J-beta primer mix, a sample-barcoded 5' primer served in a second PCR lasting roughly 6 to 12 cycles. TCRdb recomputed calls from the 5' RACE reads with MiXCR, one row per CDR3 protein. The data hold some 640,000 distinct CDR3 sequences, with 49% observed a single time. The sequencing sample was made of blood. These receptors were taken from a woman aged 55-75 years in good health.

V is TRBV5-6 and J is TRBJ2-7, with 9 bases aligning to TRBD1. Unmatched junction bases numbered 11, after V lost 4 bases and J lost 6 bases. CDR3 size: 15 residues. CDR1 SGHDT and CDR2 YYEEEE come from the germline V gene. CDR3 bases: TGTGCCAGCAGCCCTGGTCCCGGGACAGGGATCGAGCAGTACTTC. As protein: CASSPGPGTGIEQYF.

This rearrangement joins TRBV6-2 or TRBV6-3 to TRBJ2-3, with a tentative D call TRBD1 (7 bases). V was cut by 2 bases and J by 5 bases, with 23 bases left in between. The CDR3 has 18 residues. In germline, CDR1 is MNHEY, CDR2 SVGEGT. The CDR3 here is CASSYALGGRENLDTQYF. For the CDR3, the DNA is TGTGCCAGCAGTTACGCCCTAGGGGGCCGGGAGAATCTAGATACGCAGTATTTT.

This clonotype has a handful of counts. V and J are TRBV19 and TRBJ1-2; 7 bases agree with TRBD1. Germline V lookup: CDR1 LNHDA, CDR2 SQIVND (reference sequence). The junction had 5 bases not matched to a gene; V was cut back by 6 bases and J by 7 bases. The CDR3 is made up of 12 amino acids. The CDR3 bases are TGTGCCAGTAGGGACAGGTGGTTTGGCTACACCTTC. This sequence encodes CASRDRWFGYTF. Based on the CDR3 plus reference TRBV19 and TRBJ1-2, the full variable domain is DGGITQSPKYLFRKEGQNVTLSCEQNLNHDAMYWYRQDPGQGLRLIYYSQIVNDFQKGDIAEGYSVSREKKESFPLTVTSAQKNPTAFYLCASRDRWFGYTFGSGTRLTVV.

This clonotype was observed a few times. This chain joins TRBV29-1 and TRBJ2-3, with 8 bases that match TRBD1. The V gene's germline CDR1 is SQVTM and CDR2 ANQGSEA. The ends lost 2 bases at V and 2 bases at J; junction bases unmatched: 9. The CDR3 length is 16 residues. Written as DNA, the CDR3 is TGCAGCGTTGAAATAGGGACAGGCGCCCACACAGATACGCAGTATTTT. Protein sequence: CSVEIGTGAHTDTQYF.

This clonotype appeared a few times. This chain links TRBV11-1 with TRBJ1-1, with a weak D call TRBD1 (5 bases). V lost 5 bases and J lost 1, with 8 bases in between. In germline, CDR1 is SGHAT, CDR2 FQDESV (reference sequence). The CDR3 is made up of 13 amino acids. Here the CDR3 reads CASSRQKNTEAFF. CDR3 coding DNA: TGTGCCAGCAGCCGACAGAAGAACACTGAAGCTTTCTTT. The full variable domain, completed using reference TRBV11-1 and TRBJ1-1, is EAEVAQSPRYKITEKSQAVAFWCDPISGHATLYWYRQILGQGPELLVQFQDESVVDDSQLPKDRFSAERLKGVDSTLKIQPAELGDSAMYLCASSRQKNTEAFFGQGTRLTVV.

The chain links TRBV6-2 or TRBV6-3 to TRBJ2-1, with D possibly TRBD1 on 6 matching bases. Germline V lookup: CDR1 MNHEY, CDR2 SVGEGT. The CDR3 has 15 residues. Trimming stripped 5 bases from V and 1 base from J, with 12 bases between. CDR3 in amino acids: CASSPQGRSYNEQFF. CDR3 nucleotides: TGTGCCAGCAGTCCACAGGGTAGGTCCTACAATGAGCAGTTCTTC.

The chain links TRBV10-3 to TRBJ2-1; 14 bases are shared with TRBD2. This CDR3 contains 15 residues. The V and J ends lost 11 bases and 0 bases, in that order; junction bases with no gene match: 3. CDR1 and CDR2 (germline): ENHRY, SYGVKD. CDR3 amino acids: CAVGTSGSSYNEQFF. The CDR3 DNA is TGTGCCGTCGGGACTAGCGGGAGCTCCTACAATGAGCAGTTCTTC.

The chain has TRBV4-3 and TRBJ2-1; 10 nucleotides match TRBD2. Germline V CDR1 and CDR2: LGHNA, YSLEER. The trim removed 0 bases at V and 7 bases at J, leaving 18 bases unmatched. The CDR3 is 20 residues long. CDR3 sequence (DNA): TGCGCCAGCAGCCAAGATAGTCCCCAGGCAAAGCGGGAGGGTGTGAATGAGCAGTTCTTC. Protein sequence: CASSQDSPQAKREGVNEQFF.

This clonotype turned up a few times. Here the CDR3 DNA reads TGTGCCAGCAGTCCTCGCCAGGGTTTGATCACTGAAGCTTTCTTT. Residues: CASSPRQGLITEAFF. The V call is TRBV28, the J call TRBJ1-1; possibly TRBD1 for D (5 bases). The CDR3 is made up of 15 amino acids. Germline V gene sequence: CDR1 MDHEN, CDR2 SYDVKM. The germline V and J ends were trimmed by 5 bases and 4 bases, with 17 bases remaining between them.

Concerning this clonotype itself: This may arise from a read error, as a much more abundant clone is one base away. The genes are TRBV7-3 and TRBJ2-1; the D is unclear. The CDR3 contains 13 residues. Germline lookup yields CDR1 SGHTA and CDR2 FQGTGA. The CDR3 sequence: CVSSLGSYNEQFF. The DNA of the CDR3 is TGTGTCAGCAGCTTAGGTTCCTACAATGAGCAGTTCTTC.

The chain links TRBV30 to TRBJ1-2; weak D call: TRBD1 (5 bases). Germline V gene data show CDR1 as GTSNPN and CDR2 as SVGIG (reference sequence). The germline V and J ends were trimmed by 8 bases and 0 bases, with 7 bases remaining between them. CDR3 length equals 11 residues. In DNA, the CDR3 is TGTGCCGGGGGTGCTAACTATGGCTACACCTTC. It yields the protein CAGGANYGYTF. Supplemented by reference TRBV30 and TRBJ1-2, the full variable domain reads SQTIHQWPATLVQPVGSPLSLECTVEGTSNPNLYWYRQAAGRGLQLLFYSVGIGQISSEVPQNLSASRPQDRQFILSSKKLLLSDSGFYLCAGGANYGYTFGSGTRLTVV.

This clonotype has only a few counts. The chain has TRBV4-2 and TRBJ1-2, with D possibly being TRBD1 (5 bases). The CDR3 has 14 residues. Trimming shortened V by 0 bases and J by 8 bases, and 13 bases separated the two germline ends. Germline CDR1 LGHNA, CDR2 YNFKEQ. DNA of the CDR3: TGTGCCAGCAGCCAAGATCTAGGGGAAGGAGGCTACACCTTC. It encodes CASSQDLGEGGYTF.

This clonotype has a handful of counts. The CDR3 nucleotides are TGTGCCAGCTCATCAGGGTTTCTGGAGACCCAGTACTTC. This gives the protein CASSSGFLETQYF. This chain joins TRBV18 and TRBJ2-7; the D gene is possibly TRBD1 (5 bases). The closer fit of TRBJ2-5 to the DNA end suggests the J call may be wrong. The CDR3 runs to 13 residues. Germline V gene lookup returns CDR1 KGHSH and CDR2 LQKENI.

The rearrangement links TRBV4-3 to TRBJ2-1, with unresolved D. From germline, CDR1 is LGHNA and CDR2 YSLEER. The CDR3 totals 15 residues. Trimming pared 2 bases from V and 0 bases from J, leaving 8 bases between. CDR3 bases: TGCGCCAGCAGCCAAAGACTGGGCTCCTACAATGAGCAGTTCTTC. Its translation: CASSQRLGSYNEQFF.